Given below is one T cell receptor (beta chain) in context. These data originate in a study of blood T cell repertoires in COVID-19. The assay was immunoSEQ multiplex PCR, and TCRdb's table has in-frame clones only and misses some. The sample lists about 110,000 clones, over 70% occurring once. Material: peripheral blood. This TCR was recovered from a woman between 50 and 59 years old with acute or convalescent COVID-19.

CDR3: CASSELLTVYEAFF. In nucleotides, the CDR3 is TGCGCCAGCAGTGAGTTACTAACGGTTTATGAAGCTTTCTTT. V is TRBV10-2 and J is TRBJ1-1, with no clear D. The germline gives CDR1 WSHSY, CDR2 SAAADI. Trimming took off 1 base at V and 7 bases at J, with 13 bases between the two ends. The CDR3 sequence is 14 residues long.